The present entry profiles one T cell receptor beta chain with its context. This specimen belongs to a study of control samples from healthy donors and cancer patients. Germline V CDR1 and CDR2: KGHSH, LQKENI. The CDR3 extends over 16 amino acids. Trimming at V came to 3 bases and at J to 1 base, leaving 7 bases not matched to a gene. The repertoire was sequenced with immunoSEQ multiplex PCR; TCRdb's copy has only in-frame clones and lacks some. The sample has 260,000 or so clones, approximately 80% seen once. The source material was PBMCs. V is TRBV18 and J is TRBJ2-7; TRBD2 matches at 9 bases. The origin of this receptor is a woman aged 55 to 70 with lung cancer. The CDR3 coding sequence is TGTGCCAGCTCACCTAGCGGGGGCAGTTTATCCTACGAGCAGTACTTC. It specifies CASSPSGGSLSYEQYF.